This TCR beta chain came from a study of blood T cells in healthy people across ages. Whole-study findings and limits: TCR beta diversity per million T cells fell roughly linearly with age.

There were healthy Caucasian individuals from Russia, aged roughly 6 to 100, serving as donors. A minimum of 6 million PBMCs was isolated per sample. Extraction yielded at least 6 micrograms of total RNA per sample. A J-beta primer mix and a sample-barcoded 5' primer were used in a second PCR of about 7 to 12 cycles. MiXCR, applied by TCRdb to the 5' RACE reads, yields one record per CDR3 protein. The sample lists about a million distinct CDR3 sequences; around two fifths were seen once. Comment on this clonotype: Antigen: not known.

V was cut by 3 bases and J by 5 bases, with 8 bases left in between. CDR3 length: 13 residues. The V gene is TRBV12-3 or TRBV12-4, the J gene TRBJ1-5; D ambiguous. The source is a man younger than 35 in good health. The sample taken for sequencing was blood. CDR3 protein: CASSFGRYQPQHF. The CDR3 nucleotides read TGTGCCAGCAGTTTTGGACGTTATCAGCCCCAGCATTTT.